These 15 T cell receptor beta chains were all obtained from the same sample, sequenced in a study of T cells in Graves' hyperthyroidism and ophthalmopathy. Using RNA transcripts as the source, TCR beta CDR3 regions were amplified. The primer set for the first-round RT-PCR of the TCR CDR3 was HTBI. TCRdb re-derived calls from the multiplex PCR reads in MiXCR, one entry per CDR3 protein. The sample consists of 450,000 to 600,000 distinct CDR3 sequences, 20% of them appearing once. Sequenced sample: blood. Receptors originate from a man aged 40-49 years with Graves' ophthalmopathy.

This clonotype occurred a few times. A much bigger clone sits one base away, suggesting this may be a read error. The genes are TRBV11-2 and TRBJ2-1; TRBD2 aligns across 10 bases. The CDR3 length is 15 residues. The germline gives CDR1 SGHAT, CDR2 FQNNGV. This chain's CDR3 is CASSRTSGTRNGQFF. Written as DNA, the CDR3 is TGTGCCAGCAGCCGTACTAGCGGGACGAGGAATGGGCAGTTCTTC.

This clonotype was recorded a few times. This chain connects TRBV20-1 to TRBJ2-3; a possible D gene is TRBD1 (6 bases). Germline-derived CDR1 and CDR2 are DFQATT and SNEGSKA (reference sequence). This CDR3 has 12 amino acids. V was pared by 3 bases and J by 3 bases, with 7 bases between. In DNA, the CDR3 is TGCAGTGCTAGCAGGGGAACAGATACGCAGTATTTT. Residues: CSASRGTDTQYF.

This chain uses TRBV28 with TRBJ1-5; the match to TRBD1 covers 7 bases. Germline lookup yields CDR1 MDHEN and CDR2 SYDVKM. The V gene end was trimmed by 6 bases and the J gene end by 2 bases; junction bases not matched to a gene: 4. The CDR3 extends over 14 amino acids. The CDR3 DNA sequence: TGTGCCAGCAGGGAGGGGGCGGGCAATCAGCCCCAGCATTTT. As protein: CASREGAGNQPQHF.

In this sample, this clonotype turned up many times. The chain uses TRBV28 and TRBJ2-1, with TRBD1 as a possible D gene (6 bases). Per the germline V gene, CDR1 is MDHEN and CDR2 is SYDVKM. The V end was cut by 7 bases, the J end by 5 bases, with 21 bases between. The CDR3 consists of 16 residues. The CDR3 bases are TGTGCCAGCATGCTTCCTCTACAGGGTCTGGACAATGAGCAGTTCTTC. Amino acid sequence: CASMLPLQGLDNEQFF.

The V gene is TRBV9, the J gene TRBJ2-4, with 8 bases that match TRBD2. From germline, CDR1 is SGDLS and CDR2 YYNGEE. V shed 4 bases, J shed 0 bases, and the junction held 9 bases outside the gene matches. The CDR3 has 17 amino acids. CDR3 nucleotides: TGTGCCAGCAGCAAGAGCGGGGGAACATTAGCCAAAAACATTCAGTACTTC. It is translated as CASSKSGGTLAKNIQYF.

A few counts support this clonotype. The CDR3 nucleotides read TGCGCCAGCAGCGCCCTACACGGCGGGTACGAGCAGTACTTC. Encoded protein: CASSALHGGYEQYF. The chain uses TRBV4-3 and TRBJ2-7, with D possibly being TRBD2 (5 bases). The CDR3 runs to 14 residues. The germline gives CDR1 LGHNA, CDR2 YSLEER. The V end was cut by 5 bases, the J end by 4 bases, with 15 bases between.

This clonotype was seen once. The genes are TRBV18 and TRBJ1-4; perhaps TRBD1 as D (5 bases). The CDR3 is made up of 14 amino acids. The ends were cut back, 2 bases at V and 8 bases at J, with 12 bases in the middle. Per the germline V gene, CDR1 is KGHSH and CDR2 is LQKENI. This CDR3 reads CASSPRGAGEKLFF. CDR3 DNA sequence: TGTGCCAGCTCACCAAGGGGCGCGGGAGAAAAACTGTTTTTT.

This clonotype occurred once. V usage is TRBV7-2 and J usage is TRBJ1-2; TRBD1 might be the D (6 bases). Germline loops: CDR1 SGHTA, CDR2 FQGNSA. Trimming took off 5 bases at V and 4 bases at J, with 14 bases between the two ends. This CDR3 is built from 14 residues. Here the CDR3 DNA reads TGTGCCAGCAGCATATTACAGGGTGGCTATGGCTACACCTTC. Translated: CASSILQGGYGYTF. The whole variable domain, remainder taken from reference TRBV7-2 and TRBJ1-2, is GAGVSQSPSNKVTEKGKDVELRCDPISGHTALYWYRQSLGQGLEFLIYFQGNSAPDKSGLPSDRFSAERTGGSVSTLTIQRTQQEDSAVYLCASSILQGGYGYTFGSGTRLTVV.

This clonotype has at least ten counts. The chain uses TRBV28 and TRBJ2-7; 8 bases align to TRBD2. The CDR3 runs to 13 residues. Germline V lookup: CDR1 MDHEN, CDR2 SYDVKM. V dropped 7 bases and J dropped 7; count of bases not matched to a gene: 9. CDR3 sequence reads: CASTGGGVSEQYF. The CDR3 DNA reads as TGTGCCAGCACCGGGGGGGGAGTGAGTGAGCAGTACTTC.

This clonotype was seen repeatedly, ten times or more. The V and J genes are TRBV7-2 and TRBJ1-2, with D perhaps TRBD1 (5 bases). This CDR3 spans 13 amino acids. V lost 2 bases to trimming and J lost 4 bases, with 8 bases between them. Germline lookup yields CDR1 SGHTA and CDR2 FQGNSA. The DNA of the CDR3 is TGTGCCAGCAGCTTATGGCAGGGCTATGGCTACACCTTC. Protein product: CASSLWQGYGYTF.

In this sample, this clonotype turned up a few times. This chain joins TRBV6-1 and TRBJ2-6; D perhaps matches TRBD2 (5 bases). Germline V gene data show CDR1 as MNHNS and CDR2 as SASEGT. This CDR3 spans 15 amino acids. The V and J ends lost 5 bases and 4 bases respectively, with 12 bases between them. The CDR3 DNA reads TGTGCCAGCAGTTACGGAAGAGGGGGGGCCAACGTCCTGACTTTC. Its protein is CASSYGRGGANVLTF.

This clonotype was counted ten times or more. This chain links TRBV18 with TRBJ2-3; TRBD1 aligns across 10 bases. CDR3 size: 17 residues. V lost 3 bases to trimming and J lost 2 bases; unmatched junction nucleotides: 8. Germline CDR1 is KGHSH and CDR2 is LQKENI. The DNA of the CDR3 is TGTGCCAGCTCACCCGGCCGGGGACAGGGGATCACAGATACGCAGTATTTT. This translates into CASSPGRGQGITDTQYF.

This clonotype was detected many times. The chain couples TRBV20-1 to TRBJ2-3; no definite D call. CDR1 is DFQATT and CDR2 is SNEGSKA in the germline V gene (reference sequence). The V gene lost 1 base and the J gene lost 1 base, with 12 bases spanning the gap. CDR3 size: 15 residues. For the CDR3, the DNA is TGCAGTGCTAGAGGGCTAAATCGAGGCACAGATACGCAGTATTTT. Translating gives CSARGLNRGTDTQYF.

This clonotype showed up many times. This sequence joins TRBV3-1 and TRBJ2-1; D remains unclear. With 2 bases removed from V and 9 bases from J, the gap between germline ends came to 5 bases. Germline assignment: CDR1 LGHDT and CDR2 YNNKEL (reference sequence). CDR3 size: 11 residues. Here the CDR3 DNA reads TGTGCCAGCAGCCAATCCGGTGAGCAGTTCTTC. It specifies CASSQSGEQFF.

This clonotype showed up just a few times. The CDR3 here is CASSILAGGPVEFF. The CDR3 DNA is TGTGCCAGCAGTATTTTAGCGGGGGGGCCGGTCGAGTTCTTC. The gene calls are TRBV6-1 and TRBJ2-1, with 11 positions matching TRBD2. There are 14 residues in the CDR3. Germline trimming cut 5 bases from V and 14 bases from J; bases unmatched to any gene: 11. Per the germline V gene, CDR1 is MNHNS and CDR2 is SASEGT.